Listed here is a single T cell receptor beta chain. Its antigen is still unknown. The data are from a study of T cell responses to AZD1222 COVID-19 vaccine. Study-level points and caveats: It was only a handful of AZD1222 recipients who were seropositive at baseline. Dominant CD4 TCR responses targeted spike regions 160-218 and 743-854. Receipt of two AZD1222 doses was followed by a rise in Spike-specific TCR breadth and depth.

CDR1 and CDR2 from the germline V gene are MNHEY and SVGAGI. Losses at the gene ends were 8 bases for V and 8 bases for J; bases not matched to a gene: 9. The CDR3 is 14 amino acids. TCRdb's table, derived via immunoSEQ multiplex PCR, lists solely in-frame clones and lacks some. The table lists 65,000 to 80,000 clones, about 80% of them singletons. The source of this sequence is an adult who received the AZD1222 COVID-19 vaccine. The source material was peripheral blood, sampled 28 days after the second AZD1222 dose. The chain carries TRBV6-5 and TRBJ1-1, with 12 positions matching TRBD1. CDR3 region: CASSGDRGPSEAFF. The CDR3 bases are TGTGCCAGCTCCGGGGACAGGGGGCCCTCCGAAGCTTTCTTT.